The rows below give T cell receptor beta chains drawn from one sample of a study of cytomegalovirus exposure and HLA in healthy donors. Here immunoSEQ multiplex PCR was the method, and the copy in TCRdb shows in-frame clones only, minus some. The table lists 75,000 to 85,000 clones. The sample was PBMCs. All receptors come from a man younger than 35 in good health and CMV-seropositive. Each CDR3 is given with its conserved first and last residue. A D gene is named only where the DNA matches it firmly. Clone size is given for some rows only: seen once, a few or many times, or a class if the clone is expanded.

j_call	clone_size	v_call	d_call	cdr3_nt	cdr3_aa
TRBJ2-5	-	TRBV6-5	-	TGTGCCAGCAGTTACGTCGCTAGTCCCCGGGCCCAGTACTTC	CASSYVASPRAQYF
TRBJ2-7	-	TRBV5-1	-	TGCGCCAGCAGCTTGGCCAGGCAGGGGTCCTACGAGCAGTACTTC	CASSLARQGSYEQYF
TRBJ2-1	-	TRBV5-1	TRBD2	TGCGCCAGCAGCTTGAGGAGCGGGGGTTCGAATGAGCAGTTCTTC	CASSLRSGGSNEQFF
TRBJ1-4	-	TRBV4-1	-	TGCGCCAGCAGCCAAGGAGGCGGAGCAGCTCGTAATGAAAAACTGTTTTTT	CASSQGGGAARNEKLFF
TRBJ2-7	-	TRBV19	TRBD2	TGTGCCAGTAGTTTCTCATTAGCGGGAGTAACCTACGAGCAGTACTTC	CASSFSLAGVTYEQYF
TRBJ2-1	-	TRBV27	TRBD2	TGTGCCAGCAGTTGGGCTAGCGGTTACAATGAGCAGTTCTTC	CASSWASGYNEQFF
TRBJ2-5	-	TRBV14	TRBD1	TGTGCCAGCAGCCAAGGCCCAGGGAGCAGGACAGGTAGCCAAGAGACCCAGTACTTC	CASSQGPGSRTGSQETQYF
TRBJ1-1	-	TRBV10-1	-	TGCGCCAGCAGTGGGTCCCGGGACTTTCGCCCCTTTGAAGCTTTCTTT	CASSGSRDFRPFEAFF
TRBJ1-1	-	TRBV9	-	TGTGCCAGCAGCGTAGGAGGGAGGGACACTGAAGCTTTCTTT	CASSVGGRDTEAFF
TRBJ1-5	-	TRBV18	-	TGTGCCAGCTCGCCTCTCTCGTGGGGGGGGCGCGAAGGGAGACATAGCAATCAGCCCCAGCATTTT	CASSPLSWGGREGRHSNQPQHF
TRBJ2-5	-	TRBV29-1	TRBD2	TGCAGCGCCCTGAGGGGAGCGGGGGTAATTAAAGAGACCCAGTACTTC	CSALRGAGVIKETQYF
TRBJ2-7	-	TRBV18	TRBD1	TGTGCCAGCTCACCCTCCGGGACAGGGTATATCGAGCAGTACTTC	CASSPSGTGYIEQYF
TRBJ2-5	-	TRBV20-1	-	TGCAGTGCTTGGGCTAAGGAGACCCAGTACTTC	CSAWAKETQYF
TRBJ1-1	-	TRBV19	TRBD1	TGTGCCAGTAGTGACAGGGGATGGGAGAACACTGAAGCTTTCTTT	CASSDRGWENTEAFF
TRBJ1-6	-	TRBV9	-	TGTGCCAGCAGCGCCAACGGACGGGACTATAATTCACCCCTCCACTTT	CASSANGRDYNSPLHF
TRBJ2-7	-	TRBV27	TRBD2	TGTGCCAGCAGTGAGGGACTAGCGGGGACCTACGAGCAGTACTTC	CASSEGLAGTYEQYF
TRBJ1-4	-	TRBV18	TRBD1	TGTGCCAGCTCGTCCGGGACAGGGAGTCGAACTAATGAAAAACTGTTTTTT	CASSSGTGSRTNEKLFF
TRBJ2-1	-	TRBV11-1	-	TGTGCCAGCAGCTTAGAGGGGGTATCCTACAATGAGCAGTTCTTC	CASSLEGVSYNEQFF
TRBJ1-2	-	TRBV5-6	TRBD1	TGTGCCAGCAGCCGGGACAGGGGTTCCTATGGCTACACCTTC	CASSRDRGSYGYTF
TRBJ1-1	-	TRBV10-3	TRBD1	TGTGCCATCAGTGAGGACAGGGGGCCGATGAACACTGAAGCTTTCTTT	CAISEDRGPMNTEAFF
TRBJ1-2	-	TRBV18	TRBD1	TGTGCCAGCTCACCACCCGGGACAGGGAGTACCTATGGCTACACCTTC	CASSPPGTGSTYGYTF
TRBJ1-2	-	TRBV5-1	TRBD1	TGCGCCAGCAGCTTGGAAGGCAGGGGGGATGGCTACACCTTC	CASSLEGRGDGYTF
TRBJ2-2	-	TRBV28	-	TGTGCCAGCACCCTCCGGGGCAGGGGAATGACCGGGGAGCTGTTTTTT	CASTLRGRGMTGELFF
TRBJ2-2	-	TRBV19	-	TGTGCCAGTAGTATCGTTGAGACCGGGGAGCTGTTTTTT	CASSIVETGELFF
TRBJ2-5	-	TRBV10-3	TRBD1	TGTGCCATCAGTGAGTCCGGCTCGACAGGGCGGTGGGAGACCCAGTACTTC	CAISESGSTGRWETQYF
TRBJ2-1	medium-sized	TRBV6-4	TRBD2	TGTGCCAGCAGTGGACTAGCGGGAAACAATGAGCAGTTCTTC	CASSGLAGNNEQFF
TRBJ1-1	-	TRBV27	TRBD1	TGTGCCAGCAGTTTATCGACAGGGCCGGACGCTTTCTTT	CASSLSTGPDAFF
TRBJ2-1	-	TRBV13	TRBD1	TGTGCCAGCAGCTCCGGAGCAGGGGGCCATGAGCAGTTCTTC	CASSSGAGGHEQFF
TRBJ2-3	-	TRBV7-3	TRBD2	TGTGCCAGCAGCCTGGGACTAGCAGATACGCAGTATTTT	CASSLGLADTQYF
TRBJ2-3	-	TRBV10-3	TRBD2	TGTGCCACCGGGACTAGCGGGAGTAGCACAGATACGCAGTATTTT	CATGTSGSSTDTQYF
TRBJ2-7	-	TRBV19	-	TGTGCCACAAGACAGACACTAATAGACTACGAGCAGTACTTC	CATRQTLIDYEQYF
TRBJ1-4	-	TRBV27	-	TGTGCCAGCAGCATTCTCCCAGGGGCGAATGAAAAACTGTTTTTT	CASSILPGANEKLFF
TRBJ1-1	-	TRBV4-1	-	TGCGCCAGCAGCCAAGGGAGCCAGGGGAACACTGAAGCTTTCTTT	CASSQGSQGNTEAFF
TRBJ2-1	-	TRBV11-2	TRBD1	TGTGCCAGCAGCTACGTGGACAGGGCTTACAATGAGCAGTTCTTC	CASSYVDRAYNEQFF
TRBJ1-2	-	TRBV6-1	TRBD1	TGTGCCAGCAGTCGTCCGGGGACAGGGGACTATGGCTACACCTTC	CASSRPGTGDYGYTF
TRBJ2-7	-	TRBV9	TRBD2	TGTGCCAGCAGCCCCGGGACTAGCGTCGACGAGCAGTACTTC	CASSPGTSVDEQYF
TRBJ2-2	-	TRBV7-9	-	TGTGCCAGCAGCCGGACATCTAGGGCCGGGGAGCTGTTTTTT	CASSRTSRAGELFF
TRBJ1-5	-	TRBV28	-	TGTGCCAGCAGTTTTTCGTCGAGCCCAGGTGATTTT	CASSFSSSPGDF
TRBJ1-1	-	TRBV6-1	-	TGTGCCAGCAGTGAACAGGGGACTGAAGCTTTCTTT	CASSEQGTEAFF
TRBJ1-5	-	TRBV9	TRBD1	TGTGCCAGCAGCGTGGGGACCGGGACAGGGGTAGATCAGCCCCAGCATTTT	CASSVGTGTGVDQPQHF
TRBJ2-7	-	TRBV6-1	-	TGTGCCAGCAGGGTCCCGACTTACCACGAGCAGTACTTC	CASRVPTYHEQYF
TRBJ1-2	-	TRBV5-6	TRBD1	TGTGCCAGCAGCGTCACAGGGGGCTGGGTTCCGAACTATGGCTACACCTTC	CASSVTGGWVPNYGYTF
TRBJ2-7	-	TRBV19	TRBD1	TGTGCCAGTAGTATCGGGCAGGGGGATGCCTACGAGCAGTACTTC	CASSIGQGDAYEQYF
TRBJ2-2	-	TRBV2	TRBD2	TGTGCCAGCAGCCCAAAGGCGGGACTAGCGTCGAACACCGGGGAGCTGTTTTTT	CASSPKAGLASNTGELFF
TRBJ2-7	-	TRBV5-1	TRBD1	TGCGCCAGCGGCACGACCGGGACAGGGAGTGAGCAGTACTTC	CASGTTGTGSEQYF
TRBJ2-1	-	TRBV6-5	-	TGTGCCACCCAAGATAGGGGTTTGTTGGTCAATGAGCAGTTCTTC	CATQDRGLLVNEQFF
TRBJ1-2	-	TRBV30	-	TGTGCCTGGAGTGTCCAGCGGGGCAGGTATGGCTACACCTTC	CAWSVQRGRYGYTF
TRBJ2-1	-	TRBV19	TRBD2	TGTGCCAGTAGGGAACTAGCGGGATTGACCTACAATGAGCAGTTCTTC	CASRELAGLTYNEQFF
TRBJ1-3	-	TRBV10-3	TRBD1	TGTGCCATCAGTGGACAGGGCTCTGGAAACACCATATATTTT	CAISGQGSGNTIYF
TRBJ1-5	-	TRBV19	-	TGTGCCAGTAGATACGACACTTATAGCAATCAGCCCCAGCATTTT	CASRYDTYSNQPQHF
TRBJ2-5	-	TRBV10-3	TRBD2	TGTGCCATCAGTGACCGGGGGGGAGAGACCCAGTACTTC	CAISDRGGETQYF
TRBJ1-1	-	TRBV6-5	-	TGTGCCAGCACTCTCGGGAGGAACACTGAAGCTTTCTTT	CASTLGRNTEAFF